This section outlines one T cell receptor (beta chain) sequence together with its context. The sample belongs to a study of CD8 T cells in ankylosing spondylitis. With molecular barcodes, quantitative 5'-RACE was used to make the TCR beta libraries. TCRdb called the 5' RACE reads again in MiXCR, with one record for every CDR3 protein. The sample lists roughly 35,000 distinct CDR3 sequences; 15% to 20% were seen once. V was pared by 6 bases and J by 6 bases, with 11 bases of the junction left unmatched. The CDR3 totals 15 residues. The clonotype was recovered from a male donor with ankylosing spondylitis or in good health (not recorded which). V usage is TRBV12-3 or TRBV12-4 and J usage is TRBJ2-1, with TRBD2 identical over 7 bases. The material sequenced was blood. CDR3 sequence reads: CASRSRAGEGNEQFF. DNA of the CDR3: TGTGCCAGCAGGTCCCGGGCGGGGGAGGGCAATGAGCAGTTCTTC.